The present entry profiles one TCR beta chain with its context. This clone's antigen is unknown. Base qualities are not at hand, and no much larger clone is one base apart. This sample stems from a study of T cell repertoires in cytomegalovirus infection (dated by TCRdb to between 2018 and 2021). About the investigation overall: Because public TCR beta signatures pointed to carriage of CMV infection together with the matching HLA type, the HLA type of each donor mattered for the analysis. What the study reported, not specific to this receptor: In both this cohort and an independent cohort of some 370 donors, the cumulative frequency of public TCR beta family members distinguished carriers of CMV infection plus the relevant HLA type. The ex vivo response was dominated by HLA-C-restricted CMV-specific TCR beta clonotypes, and the single most frequent clonotype in two of eight donors was supplied by these HLA-C-restricted clonotypes.

From the germline V gene, CDR1 is MGHRA and CDR2 is YSYEKL. The V end loses 3 bases and the J end loses 5 bases, and a stretch of 16 bases separates them. CDR3 length: 15 amino acids, cysteine to phenylalanine. Kept here is only the CDR3 DNA, which spans 45 bases and is read in frame from base 1. Sequencing was performed on an Illumina HiSeq 1500. TCRdb trimmed the raw reads at Q25, called clones with MiXCR and kept productive beta chains. Rows with one shared CDR3 protein collapse into an entry with the most common genes and DNA. This sample has over 100,000 distinct CDR3 sequences in its table, and about a tenth of those were observed once. In total, the top ten clones hold approximately 31% of the sample.

The chain employs TRBV4-1 and TRBJ2-5, with the D segment identity uncertain. What was sequenced was PBMCs, sequenced either directly or after in vitro stimulation (not recorded which). The sequence came from a human donor in good health (CMV status not recorded). Some clones in this sample may be carry-over from other donors' samples. The sequenced DNA: TGCGCCAGCAGCCAGAGACTTGGGCCGGAGGAGACCCAGTACTTC. Translated, this is CASSQRLGPEETQYF.